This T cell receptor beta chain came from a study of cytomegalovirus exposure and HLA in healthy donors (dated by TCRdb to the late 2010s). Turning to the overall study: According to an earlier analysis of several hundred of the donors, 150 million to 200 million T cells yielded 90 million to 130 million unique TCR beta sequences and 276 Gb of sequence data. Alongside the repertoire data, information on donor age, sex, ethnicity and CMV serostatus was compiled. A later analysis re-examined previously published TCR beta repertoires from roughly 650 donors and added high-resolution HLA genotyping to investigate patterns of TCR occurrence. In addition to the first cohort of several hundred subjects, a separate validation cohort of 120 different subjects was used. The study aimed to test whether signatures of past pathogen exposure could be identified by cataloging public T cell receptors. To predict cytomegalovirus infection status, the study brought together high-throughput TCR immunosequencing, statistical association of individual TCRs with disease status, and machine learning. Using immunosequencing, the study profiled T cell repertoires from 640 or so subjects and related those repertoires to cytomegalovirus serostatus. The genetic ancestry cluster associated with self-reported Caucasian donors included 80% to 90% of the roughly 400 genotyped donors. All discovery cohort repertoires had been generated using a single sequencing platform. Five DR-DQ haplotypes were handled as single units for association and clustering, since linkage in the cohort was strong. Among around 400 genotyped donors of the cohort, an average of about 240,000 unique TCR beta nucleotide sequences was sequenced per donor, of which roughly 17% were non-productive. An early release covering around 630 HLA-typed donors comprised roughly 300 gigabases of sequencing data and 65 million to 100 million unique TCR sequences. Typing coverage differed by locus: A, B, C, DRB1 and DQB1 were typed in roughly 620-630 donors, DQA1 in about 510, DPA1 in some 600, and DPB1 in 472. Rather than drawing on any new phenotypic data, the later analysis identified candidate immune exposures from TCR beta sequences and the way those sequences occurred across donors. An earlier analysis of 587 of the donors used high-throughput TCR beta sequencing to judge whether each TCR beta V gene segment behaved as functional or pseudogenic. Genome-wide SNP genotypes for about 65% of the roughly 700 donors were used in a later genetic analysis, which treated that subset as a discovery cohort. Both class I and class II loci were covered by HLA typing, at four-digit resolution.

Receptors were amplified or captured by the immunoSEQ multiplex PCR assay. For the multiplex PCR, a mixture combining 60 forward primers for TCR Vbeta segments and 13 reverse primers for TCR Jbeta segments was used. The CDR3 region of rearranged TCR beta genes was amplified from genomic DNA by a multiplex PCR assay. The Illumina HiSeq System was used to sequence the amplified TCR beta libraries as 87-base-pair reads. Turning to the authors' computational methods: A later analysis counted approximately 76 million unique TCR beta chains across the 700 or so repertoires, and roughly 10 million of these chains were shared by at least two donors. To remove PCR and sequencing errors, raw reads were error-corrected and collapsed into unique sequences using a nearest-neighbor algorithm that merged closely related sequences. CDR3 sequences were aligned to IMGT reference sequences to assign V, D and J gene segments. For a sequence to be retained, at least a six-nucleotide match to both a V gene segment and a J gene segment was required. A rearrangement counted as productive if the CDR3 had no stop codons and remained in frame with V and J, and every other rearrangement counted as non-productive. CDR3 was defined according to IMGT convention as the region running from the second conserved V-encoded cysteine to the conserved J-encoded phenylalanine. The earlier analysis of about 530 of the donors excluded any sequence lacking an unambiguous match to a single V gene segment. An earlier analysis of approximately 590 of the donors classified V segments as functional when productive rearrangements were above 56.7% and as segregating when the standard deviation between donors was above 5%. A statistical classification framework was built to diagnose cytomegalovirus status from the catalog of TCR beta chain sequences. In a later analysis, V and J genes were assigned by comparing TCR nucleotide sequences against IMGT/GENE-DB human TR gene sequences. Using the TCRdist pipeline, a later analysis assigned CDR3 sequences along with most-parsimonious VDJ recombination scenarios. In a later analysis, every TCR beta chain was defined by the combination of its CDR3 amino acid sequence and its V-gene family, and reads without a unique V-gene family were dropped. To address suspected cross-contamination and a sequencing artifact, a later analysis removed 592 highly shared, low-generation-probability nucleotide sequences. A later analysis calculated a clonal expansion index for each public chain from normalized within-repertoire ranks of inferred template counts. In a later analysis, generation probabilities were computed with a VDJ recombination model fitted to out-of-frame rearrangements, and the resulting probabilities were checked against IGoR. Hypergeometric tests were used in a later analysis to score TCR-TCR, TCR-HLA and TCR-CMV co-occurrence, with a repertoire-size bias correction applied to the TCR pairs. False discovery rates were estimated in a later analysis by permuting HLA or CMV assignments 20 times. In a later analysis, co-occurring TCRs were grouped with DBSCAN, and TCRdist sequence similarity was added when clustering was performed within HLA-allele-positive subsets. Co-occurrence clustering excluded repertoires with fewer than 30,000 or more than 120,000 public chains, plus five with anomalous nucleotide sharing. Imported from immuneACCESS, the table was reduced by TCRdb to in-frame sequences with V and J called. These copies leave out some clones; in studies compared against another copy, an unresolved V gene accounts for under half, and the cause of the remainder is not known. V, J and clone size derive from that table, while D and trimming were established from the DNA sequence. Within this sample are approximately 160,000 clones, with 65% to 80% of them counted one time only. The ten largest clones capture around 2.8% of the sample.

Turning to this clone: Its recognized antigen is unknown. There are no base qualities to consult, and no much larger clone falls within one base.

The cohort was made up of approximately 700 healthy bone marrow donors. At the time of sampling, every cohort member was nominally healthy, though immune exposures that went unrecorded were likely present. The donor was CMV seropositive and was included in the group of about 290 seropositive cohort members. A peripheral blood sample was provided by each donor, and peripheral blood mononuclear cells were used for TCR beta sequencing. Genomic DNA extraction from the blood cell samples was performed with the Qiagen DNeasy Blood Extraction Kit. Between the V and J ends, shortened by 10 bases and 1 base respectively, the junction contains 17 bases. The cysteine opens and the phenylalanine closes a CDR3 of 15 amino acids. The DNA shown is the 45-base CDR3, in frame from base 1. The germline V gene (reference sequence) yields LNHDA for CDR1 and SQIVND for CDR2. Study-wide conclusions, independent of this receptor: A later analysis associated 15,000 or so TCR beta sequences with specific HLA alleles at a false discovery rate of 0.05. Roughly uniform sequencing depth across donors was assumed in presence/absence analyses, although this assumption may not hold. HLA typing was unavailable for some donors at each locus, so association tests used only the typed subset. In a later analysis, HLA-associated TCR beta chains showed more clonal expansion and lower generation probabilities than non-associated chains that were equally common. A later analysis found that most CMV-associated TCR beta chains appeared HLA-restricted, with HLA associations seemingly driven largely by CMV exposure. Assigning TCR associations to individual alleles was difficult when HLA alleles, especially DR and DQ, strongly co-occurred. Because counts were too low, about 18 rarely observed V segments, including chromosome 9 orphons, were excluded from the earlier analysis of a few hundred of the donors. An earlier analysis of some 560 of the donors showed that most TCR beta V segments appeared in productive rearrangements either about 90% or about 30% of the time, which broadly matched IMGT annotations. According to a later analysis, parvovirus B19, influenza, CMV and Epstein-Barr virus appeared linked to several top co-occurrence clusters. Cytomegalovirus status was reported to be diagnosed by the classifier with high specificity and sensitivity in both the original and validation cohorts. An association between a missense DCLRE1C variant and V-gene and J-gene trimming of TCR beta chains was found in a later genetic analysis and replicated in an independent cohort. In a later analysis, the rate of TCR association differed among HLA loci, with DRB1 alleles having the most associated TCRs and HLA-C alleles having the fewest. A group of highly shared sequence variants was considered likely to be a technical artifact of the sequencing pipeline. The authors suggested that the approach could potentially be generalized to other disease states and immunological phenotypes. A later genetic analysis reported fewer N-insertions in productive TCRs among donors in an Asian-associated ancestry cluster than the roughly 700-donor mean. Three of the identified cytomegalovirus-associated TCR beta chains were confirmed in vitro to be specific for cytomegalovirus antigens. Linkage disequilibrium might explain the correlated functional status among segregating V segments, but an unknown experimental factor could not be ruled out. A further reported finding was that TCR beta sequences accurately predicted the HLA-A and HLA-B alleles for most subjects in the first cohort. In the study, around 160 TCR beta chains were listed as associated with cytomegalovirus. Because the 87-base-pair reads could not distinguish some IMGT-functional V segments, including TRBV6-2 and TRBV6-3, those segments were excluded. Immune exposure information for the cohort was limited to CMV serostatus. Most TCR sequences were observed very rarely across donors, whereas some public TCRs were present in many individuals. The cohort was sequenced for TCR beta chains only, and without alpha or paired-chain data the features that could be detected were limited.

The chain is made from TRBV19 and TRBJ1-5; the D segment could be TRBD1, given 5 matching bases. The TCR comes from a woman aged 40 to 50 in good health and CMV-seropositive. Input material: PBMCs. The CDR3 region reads CATQGVDASNQPQHF. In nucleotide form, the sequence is TGTGCCACTCAGGGTGTGGATGCCAGCAATCAGCCCCAGCATTTT. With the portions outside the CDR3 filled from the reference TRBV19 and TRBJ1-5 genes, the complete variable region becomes DGGITQSPKYLFRKEGQNVTLSCEQNLNHDAMYWYRQDPGQGLRLIYYSQIVNDFQKGDIAEGYSVSREKKESFPLTVTSAQKNPTAFYLCATQGVDASNQPQHFGDGTRLSIL.